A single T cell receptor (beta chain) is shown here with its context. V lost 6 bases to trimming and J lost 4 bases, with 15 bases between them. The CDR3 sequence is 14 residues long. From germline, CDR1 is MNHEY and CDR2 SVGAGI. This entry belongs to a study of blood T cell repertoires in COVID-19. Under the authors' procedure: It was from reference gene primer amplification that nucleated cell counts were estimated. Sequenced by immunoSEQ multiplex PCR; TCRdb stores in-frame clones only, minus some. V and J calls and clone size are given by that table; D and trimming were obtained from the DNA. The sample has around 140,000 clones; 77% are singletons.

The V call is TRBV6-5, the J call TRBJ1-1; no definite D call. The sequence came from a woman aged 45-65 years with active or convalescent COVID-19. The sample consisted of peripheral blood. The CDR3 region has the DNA TGTGCCAGCAGATTCACAGTCGCGGGCACTGAAGCTTTCTTT. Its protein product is CASRFTVAGTEAFF.